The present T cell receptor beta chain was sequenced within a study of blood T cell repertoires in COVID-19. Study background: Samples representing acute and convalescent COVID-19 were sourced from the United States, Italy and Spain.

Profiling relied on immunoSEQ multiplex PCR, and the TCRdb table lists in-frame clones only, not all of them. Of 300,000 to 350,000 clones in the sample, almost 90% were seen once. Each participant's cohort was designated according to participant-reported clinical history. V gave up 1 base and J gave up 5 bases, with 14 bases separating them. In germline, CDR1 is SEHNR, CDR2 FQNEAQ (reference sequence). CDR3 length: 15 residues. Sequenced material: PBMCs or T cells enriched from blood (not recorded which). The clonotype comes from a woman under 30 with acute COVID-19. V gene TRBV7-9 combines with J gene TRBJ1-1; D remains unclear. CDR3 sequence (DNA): TGTGCCAGCAGCTTAGTAAGCTCCCCCGGGACTGAAGCTTTCTTT. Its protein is CASSLVSSPGTEAFF.